The T cell receptor (beta chain) described here comes from a study of CD8 T cells in Susac syndrome. J was trimmed by 2 bases and V by 5 bases; bases with no gene match: 5. Germline loops: CDR1 MNHEY, CDR2 SMNVEV (reference sequence). There are 14 residues in the CDR3. Treatment-naive patients with stable or active relapsing-remitting disease were the multiple sclerosis controls. When the RNA was reverse transcribed, random hexamers were used with an input of roughly 0.45 to 1 ug. Across 54 Vbeta and 13 Jbeta, TCR beta CDR3 was amplified with immunoSEQ multiplex PCR. MiXCR was run by TCRdb on the immunoSEQ multiplex PCR reads, yielding one entry per CDR3 protein. The table has about 300,000 distinct CDR3 sequences, roughly 85% seen once.

This clonotype was sampled from a human donor with multiple sclerosis. The specimen sequenced was CD8+ T cells from PBMCs. J is TRBJ2-7 and V is TRBV27; 8 positions match TRBD2. CDR3 residues: CASSLTGRAYEQYF. For the CDR3, the DNA is TGTGCCAGCAGTCTTACCGGGAGGGCCTACGAGCAGTACTTC.